These T cell receptor beta chains were read from a single sample in a study of patients and donors after allogeneic stem cell transplantation. TCRdb itself ran the RT-PCR reads through MiXCR, one entry per CDR3 protein. The data contain 920,000 or so distinct CDR3 sequences, roughly 18% of them seen just once; the ten biggest clones take up 6%. Material: blood, either unsorted or a sorted T cell fraction (not recorded which). Receptor source: a human donor who was either an allogeneic HSCT recipient or a stem cell or donor lymphocyte infusion donor (not recorded which). It is not recorded whose cells these are; they may come from a transplant donor. Each CDR3 is given with its conserved first and last residue. The order of the fields is CDR3 length, D gene, V gene, J gene, clone size, CDR3 DNA, CDR3 protein. The D gene is left open where the match is weak. Clone size is given for some rows only: seen once, a few or many times, or a class if the clone is expanded.

16	TRBD1	TRBV6-5	TRBJ2-5	few	TGTGCCAGCAGTTACGGGACAGGTTTCGGGGGAGAGACCCAGTACTTC	CASSYGTGFGGETQYF
15	TRBD2	TRBV4-2	TRBJ2-7	few	TGTGCCAGCAGCCACCCGACTAGCGGGGGCTCTGTGCAGTACTTC	CASSHPTSGGSVQYF
14	TRBD1	TRBV6-1	TRBJ1-1	NA	TGTGCCAGCATTATCGACAGGGGAGGCACTGAAGCTTTCTTT	CASIIDRGGTEAFF
14	TRBD1	TRBV5-1	TRBJ2-7	few	TGCGCCAGTAGAGACAGGGGGGGAACCTACGAGCAGTACTTC	CASRDRGGTYEQYF
15	TRBD2	TRBV3-1	TRBJ2-1	few	TGTGCCAGCAGCCAAGTAGCGGGAGGGGTCCATGAGCAGTTCTTC	CASSQVAGGVHEQFF
15	TRBD2	TRBV20-1	TRBJ2-1	few	TGCAGTGTGGATTCCCCTAGCGGGAGGGGGAATGAGCAGTTCTTC	CSVDSPSGRGNEQFF
15	NA	TRBV29-1	TRBJ2-2	few	TGCAGCGTACCCGTCCTGGCGGAGAACACCGGGGAGCTGTTTTTT	CSVPVLAENTGELFF
14	TRBD1	TRBV29-1	TRBJ1-1	NA	TGCAGCGCCGGGACAGGGAGCCTGAACACTGAAGCTTTCTTT	CSAGTGSLNTEAFF
12	NA	TRBV20-1	TRBJ1-1	NA	TGCAGTGCTAGTTCAGCGCACACTGAAGCTTTCTTT	CSASSAHTEAFF
18	NA	TRBV11-1	TRBJ2-3	NA	TGTGCCAGCAGCTTAATCGGTTCTCTCAGCATCCCCCCGGATACGCAGTATTTT	CASSLIGSLSIPPDTQYF
15	TRBD1	TRBV6-1	TRBJ1-5	few	TGTGCCAGCAGTCGGGACAGGGCAGCCAGTCAGCCCCAGCATTTT	CASSRDRAASQPQHF
14	TRBD1	TRBV20-1	TRBJ1-6	few	TGCAGTGCTGCCGGGACAGACTTAAGCCCACCCCTCCACTTT	CSAAGTDLSPPLHF
15	NA	TRBV12-3/TRBV12-4	TRBJ2-2	NA	TGTGCCAGCAGCTCCTGGGGCGCAACCACCGGGGAGCTGTTTTTT	CASSSWGATTGELFF
13	NA	TRBV25-1	TRBJ2-5	NA	TGTGCCAGCAGTGAATCTGGATTGCTGACCCAGTACTTC	CASSESGLLTQYF
14	NA	TRBV5-1	TRBJ1-1	NA	TGCGCCAGCAGCGTAGGACGGGAGAACACTGAAGCTTTCTTT	CASSVGRENTEAFF
15	NA	TRBV30	TRBJ1-3	NA	TGTGCCTGGAGCAAAGGACTCAGCTCTGGAAACACCATATATTTT	CAWSKGLSSGNTIYF
19	TRBD2	TRBV5-1	TRBJ2-1	NA	TGCGCCAGCAGCCCGGGACTAGCGGGGGCCTTCGGCTCCTACAATGAGCAGTTCTTC	CASSPGLAGAFGSYNEQFF
14	NA	TRBV9	TRBJ2-5	NA	TGTGCCAGCAGCGACGCGGGGGCCGCTGGGACCCAGTACTTC	CASSDAGAAGTQYF
15	NA	TRBV5-6	TRBJ2-1	few	TGTGCCAGCAGCTTGTCAAGGGGCTGGGGCAATGAGCAGTTCTTC	CASSLSRGWGNEQFF